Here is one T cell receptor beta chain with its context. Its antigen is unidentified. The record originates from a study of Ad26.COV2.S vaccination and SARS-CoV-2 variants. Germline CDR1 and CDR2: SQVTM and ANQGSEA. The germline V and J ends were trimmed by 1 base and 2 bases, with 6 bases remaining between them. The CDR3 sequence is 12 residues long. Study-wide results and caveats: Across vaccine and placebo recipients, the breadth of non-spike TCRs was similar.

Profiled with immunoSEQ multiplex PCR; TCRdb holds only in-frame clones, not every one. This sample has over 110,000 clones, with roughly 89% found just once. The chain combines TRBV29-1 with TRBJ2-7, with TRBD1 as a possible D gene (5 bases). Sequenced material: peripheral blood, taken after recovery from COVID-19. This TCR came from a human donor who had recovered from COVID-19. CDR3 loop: CSVEGRAYEQYF. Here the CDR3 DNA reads TGCAGCGTTGAAGGCAGGGCCTACGAGCAGTACTTC.